This T cell receptor beta chain was identified during a study of blood T cell repertoires in COVID-19. Study as a whole: Nucleic acid was either cDNA or gDNA, and it came from T cells, B-cell-depleted T cells, or PBMCs.

Authors' analysis steps: From reference gene primer amplification, estimates of nucleated cell counts were derived. Clones were read by immunoSEQ multiplex PCR, and TCRdb kept only the in-frame ones, dropping some. V and J calls plus clone size are reproduced from that table; the DNA served to infer D and trimming. This sample has over 150,000 clones, with 85% to 95% found just once. Per the germline V gene, CDR1 is MNHNS and CDR2 is SASEGT. This CDR3 has 16 amino acids. J lost 5 bases, V lost 2 bases, and 8 bases had no gene match. The sequenced material came from peripheral blood. The sequence was obtained from a man in his fifties with acute or convalescent COVID-19. The chain carries TRBV6-1 and TRBJ2-5; the match to TRBD2 covers 10 bases. The CDR3 DNA is TGTGCCAGCAGTGAAACGAGCGGGGGGGCCTTGGAGACCCAGTACTTC. Encoded protein: CASSETSGGALETQYF.